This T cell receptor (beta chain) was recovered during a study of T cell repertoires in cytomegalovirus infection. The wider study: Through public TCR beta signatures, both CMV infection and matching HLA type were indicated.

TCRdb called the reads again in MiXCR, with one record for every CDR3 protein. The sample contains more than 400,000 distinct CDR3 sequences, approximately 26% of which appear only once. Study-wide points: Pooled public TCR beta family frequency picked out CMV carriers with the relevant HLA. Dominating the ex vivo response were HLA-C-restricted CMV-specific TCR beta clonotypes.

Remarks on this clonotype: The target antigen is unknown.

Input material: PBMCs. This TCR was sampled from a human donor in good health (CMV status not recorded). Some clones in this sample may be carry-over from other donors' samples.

CDR3 DNA sequence: TGTGCCAGTAGTCGGACAGGGGATCAGCCCCAGCATTTT. Amino acids: CASSRTGDQPQHF. The chain has TRBV19 and TRBJ1-5, with 9 bases aligning to TRBD1. J lost 5 bases, V lost 5 bases, and 1 base had no gene match. This CDR3 spans 13 amino acids. CDR1 and CDR2 (germline): LNHDA, SQIVND (reference sequence).